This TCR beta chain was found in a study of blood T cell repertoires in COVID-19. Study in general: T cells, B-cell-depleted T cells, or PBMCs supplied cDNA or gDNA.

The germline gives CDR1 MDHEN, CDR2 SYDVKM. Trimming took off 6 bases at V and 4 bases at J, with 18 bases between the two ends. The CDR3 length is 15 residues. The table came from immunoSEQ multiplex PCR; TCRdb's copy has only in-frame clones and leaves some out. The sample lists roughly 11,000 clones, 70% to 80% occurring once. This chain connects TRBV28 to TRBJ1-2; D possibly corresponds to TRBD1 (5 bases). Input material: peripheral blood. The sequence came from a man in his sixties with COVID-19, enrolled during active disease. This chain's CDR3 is CASRTLLTVAYGYTF. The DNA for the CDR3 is TGTGCCAGCAGGACCCTTCTGACAGTTGCCTATGGCTACACCTTC.